Presented here are 21 T cell receptor beta chains from one specimen sequenced in a study of T cells in Graves' hyperthyroidism and ophthalmopathy. TCR beta CDR3 region amplification was performed from RNA transcripts. TCR CDR3 regions were first amplified by RT-PCR with HTBI primers. TCRdb passed the multiplex PCR reads through MiXCR, listing each CDR3 protein once. The repertoire holds hundreds of thousands of distinct CDR3 sequences, with approximately 14% as singletons. The sample comprised blood. Receptors were obtained from a woman aged 18-30 years with Graves' hyperthyroidism.

This clonotype was recorded at least ten times. The CDR3 nucleotides are TGTGCCAGTAGTATCCGGGATTGGAGTGAAAAACTGTTTTTT. Amino acid sequence: CASSIRDWSEKLFF. This sequence joins TRBV19 and TRBJ1-4; D is unclear. Germline values: CDR1 LNHDA, CDR2 SQIVND (reference sequence). Trimming shortened V by 3 bases and J by 7 bases, and 12 bases separated the two germline ends. CDR3 size: 14 residues.

This clonotype was counted ten times or more. V is TRBV12-3 or TRBV12-4 and J is TRBJ1-2; unclear D gene. The V end was cut by 5 bases, the J end by 5 bases, with 9 bases between. The CDR3 spans 12 residues. The CDR3 sequence is CASSGRLYGYTF. For the CDR3, the DNA is TGTGCCAGCAGTGGCAGACTATATGGCTACACCTTC.

In its sample, this clonotype was seen many times. The chain links TRBV6-2 or TRBV6-3 to TRBJ2-7; 9 positions agree with TRBD1. V gave up 3 bases and J gave up 6 bases; unmatched junction bases: 33. The germline V gene encodes CDR1 MNHEY and CDR2 SVGEGT. The length of the CDR3 is 23 residues. The CDR3 protein is CASSYNAGTGNGIVAASGREQYF. CDR3 coding DNA: TGTGCCAGCAGTTATAACGCCGGGACAGGGAACGGTATCGTAGCGGCATCCGGTCGCGAGCAGTACTTC.

In nucleotides, the CDR3 is TGTGCCAGCAGTATTACTTATGTGGCCAAAAACATTCAGTACTTC. Its translation: CASSITYVAKNIQYF. V gene TRBV6-1 combines with J gene TRBJ2-4; D call uncertain. Germline V CDR1 and CDR2: MNHNS, SASEGT. CDR3 length equals 15 residues. Trimming took 5 bases from V and 1 from J, leaving 12 bases between them.

This chain links TRBV7-9 with TRBJ1-4; D is uncertain. The CDR3 extends over 20 amino acids. Trimming left V 1 base short and J 2 bases short, with 23 bases between. CDR1 is SEHNR, CDR2 FQNEAQ, per germline (reference sequence). CDR3 sequence (DNA): TGTGCCAGCAGCTTAGGGTGGGAGACCCCAAAGTTGGGCACTAATGAAAAACTGTTTTTT. Its translation: CASSLGWETPKLGTNEKLFF. The whole variable domain, remainder taken from reference TRBV7-9 and TRBJ1-4, is DTGVSQNPRHKITKRGQNVTFRCDPISEHNRLYWYRQTLGQGPEFLTYFQNEAQLEKSRLLSDRFSAERPKGSFSTLEIQRTEQGDSAMYLCASSLGWETPKLGTNEKLFFGSGTQLSVL.

This clonotype has just a few counts. The chain recombines TRBV9 with TRBJ2-3, with a weak D call TRBD2 (6 bases). This CDR3 has 16 amino acids. Germline values: CDR1 SGDLS, CDR2 YYNGEE. Between the trimmed V and J ends, which lost 4 bases and 1 base, there was a span of 16 bases. The CDR3, as DNA: TGTGCCAGCAGCCCGTCGGCTCAGCGGGGCACAGATACGCAGTATTTT. This codes for CASSPSAQRGTDTQYF.

This chain uses TRBV11-2 with TRBJ2-7; 7 bases align to TRBD2. Germline CDR1 is SGHAT and CDR2 is FQNNGV. The CDR3 consists of 17 residues. With V trimmed by 1 base and J by 6 bases, 15 bases remained unmatched. The CDR3 spells CASSLVAGVKYTGEQYF. In nucleotides, the CDR3 is TGTGCCAGCAGCTTAGTCGCGGGAGTAAAGTATACTGGCGAGCAGTACTTC. Drawing the rest from reference TRBV11-2 and TRBJ2-7, the complete variable domain is EAGVAQSPRYKIIEKRQSVAFWCNPISGHATLYWYQQILGQGPKLLIQFQNNGVVDDSQLPKDRFSAERLKGVDSTLKIQPAKLEDSAVYLCASSLVAGVKYTGEQYFGPGTRLTVT.

The V and J genes are TRBV6-2 or TRBV6-3 and TRBJ1-1; 9 positions match TRBD1. V lost 2 bases to trimming and J lost 5 bases; unmatched junction nucleotides: 6. The CDR3 has 15 amino acids. CDR1 and CDR2 from the germline V gene are MNHEY and SVGEGT. CDR3 in amino acids: CASSYTGGVITEAFF. The CDR3 coding sequence is TGTGCCAGCAGTTACACAGGGGGCGTGATAACTGAAGCTTTCTTT.

This clonotype was seen many times. The chain employs TRBV27 and TRBJ1-5; D perhaps matches TRBD1 (5 bases). Trimming removed 4 bases from V and 4 bases from J, with 14 bases in between. The CDR3 runs 15 residues. Germline V CDR1 and CDR2: MNHEY, SMNVEV (reference sequence). The CDR3 region is CASSSQGSYNQPQHF. The CDR3 nucleotides are TGTGCCAGCAGTTCTCAGGGTTCGTATAATCAGCCCCAGCATTTT.

This clonotype came up many times. This chain connects TRBV7-2 to TRBJ2-2; a possible D gene is TRBD2 (7 bases). The CDR3 loop spans 18 amino acids. V was cut by 5 bases and J by 0 bases, with 19 bases left in between. Germline-derived CDR1 and CDR2 are SGHTA and FQGNSA. The CDR3 sequence is CASSPRGRGYANTGELFF. The CDR3 DNA reads TGTGCCAGCAGCCCGCGAGGGAGGGGGTACGCGAACACCGGGGAGCTGTTTTTT.

This clonotype was recorded many times. The chain joins TRBV20-1 to TRBJ2-7; 8 bases are a match to TRBD2. Trimming cost V 6 bases and J 0 bases; bases outside gene matches: 10. Germline lookup yields CDR1 DFQATT and CDR2 SNEGSKA (reference sequence). This CDR3 spans 15 amino acids. As DNA, the CDR3 is TGCAGTGCATCTTGGGCCGGGGGGGTCTCCTACGAGCAGTACTTC. It codes for CSASWAGGVSYEQYF.

In its sample, this clonotype was seen many times. The chain has TRBV20-1 and TRBJ2-2; 8 bases are shared with TRBD2. The CDR3 runs 14 residues. The trim removed 1 base at V and 6 bases at J, leaving 4 bases unmatched. From germline, CDR1 is DFQATT and CDR2 SNEGSKA (reference sequence). This chain's CDR3 is CSARVGGRSGELFF. The CDR3 bases are TGCAGTGCTAGAGTTGGCGGGAGGTCCGGGGAGCTGTTTTTT.

This clonotype was recorded at least ten times. The genes are TRBV7-9 and TRBJ1-2; D gene unclear. The CDR3 runs to 12 residues. The germline V gene has CDR1 SEHNR and CDR2 FQNEAQ (reference sequence). The V end was cut by 0 bases, the J end by 13 bases, with 12 bases between. CDR3 region: CASSLATVGGTF. In nucleotides, the CDR3 is TGTGCCAGCAGCTTAGCAACGGTCGGTGGCACCTTC.

The rearrangement joins TRBV24-1 to TRBJ2-1; unclear D gene. Trimming pared 7 bases from V and 4 bases from J, leaving 10 bases between. Germline loops: CDR1 KGHDR, CDR2 SFDVKD. The CDR3 sequence is 13 residues long. The CDR3 protein is CATSETDYNEQFF. CDR3 DNA: TGTGCCACCAGCGAGACTGATTACAATGAGCAGTTCTTC.

Ten or more counts support this clonotype. This rearrangement joins TRBV20-1 to TRBJ1-5, with 8 positions matching TRBD1. Germline loops: CDR1 DFQATT, CDR2 SNEGSKA (reference sequence). V gave up 4 bases and J gave up 7 bases; unmatched junction bases: 0. The CDR3 covers 11 residues. CDR3 sequence: CSATGGQPQHF. CDR3 nucleotide sequence: TGCAGTGCTACAGGGGGCCAGCCCCAGCATTTT.

The V call is TRBV20-1, the J call TRBJ2-7; TRBD2 aligns across 11 bases. V lost 4 bases to trimming and J lost 0 bases; unmatched junction nucleotides: 2. CDR3 length: 14 amino acids. The germline CDR1 and CDR2 sequences are DFQATT and SNEGSKA (reference sequence). CDR3 region: CSANSGRASYEQYF. The DNA of the CDR3 is TGCAGTGCTAATAGCGGGAGGGCCTCCTACGAGCAGTACTTC.

V is TRBV6-1 and J is TRBJ2-7; TRBD1 matches 9 bases. V lost 3 bases to trimming and J lost 5 bases; unmatched junction nucleotides: 5. CDR3 length: 14 residues. Germline-derived CDR1 and CDR2 are MNHNS and SASEGT. CDR3 nucleotides: TGTGCCAGCAGTGAGGCGGGACAGGGTAACGAGCAGTACTTC. It translates to CASSEAGQGNEQYF.

This clonotype was picked up many times. The CDR3 DNA is TGTGCCAGCAGGCCGGGACAGGGGGGAAACATTCAGTACTTC. It translates to CASRPGQGGNIQYF. This chain joins TRBV28 and TRBJ2-4, with 11 positions matching TRBD1. V shed 6 bases and J 6 bases; nucleotides not matched to a gene: 4. Germline values: CDR1 MDHEN, CDR2 SYDVKM. The CDR3 has 14 residues.

The chain links TRBV7-9 to TRBJ1-2, with 7 positions matching TRBD1. CDR1 is SEHNR, CDR2 FQNEAQ, per germline (reference sequence). The junction had 6 bases not matched to a gene; V was cut back by 5 bases and J by 9 bases. The CDR3 is 12 residues long. CDR3 DNA sequence: TGTGCCAGCAGCCAGGGACAGCCGAGCTACACCTTC. Translated: CASSQGQPSYTF.

The rearrangement uses TRBV7-9 and TRBJ2-7; D is possibly TRBD2 (6 bases). Germline-derived CDR1 and CDR2 are SEHNR and FQNEAQ (reference sequence). CDR3 length equals 16 residues. Trimming cost V 3 bases and J 4 bases, with 19 bases left between them. CDR3 in DNA: TGTGCCAGCAGCTTCGCCGCCGGGAGATCGACGTACGAGCAGTACTTC. This codes for CASSFAAGRSTYEQYF.

This clonotype turned up a few times. The chain uses TRBV3-1 and TRBJ1-6, with D possibly being TRBD1 (6 bases). The V and J ends lost 3 bases and 9 bases respectively, with 15 bases between them. The CDR3 length is 15 residues. CDR1 and CDR2 (germline): LGHDT, YNNKEL (reference sequence). The CDR3 DNA follows: TGTGCCAGCAGCCATGAGGGGGACCAGGGTTCACCCCTCCACTTT. Its protein is CASSHEGDQGSPLHF. The full variable domain, completed using reference TRBV3-1 and TRBJ1-6, is DTAVSQTPKYLVTQMGNDKSIKCEQNLGHDTMYWYKQDSKKFLKIMFSYNNKELIINETVPNRFSPKSPDKAHLNLHINSLELGDSAVYFCASSHEGDQGSPLHFGNGTRLTVT.